This T cell receptor beta chain is from a study of cytomegalovirus exposure and HLA in healthy donors (dated by TCRdb to the late 2010s). About the investigation overall: A later analysis indicated that the 100 to 150 validation repertoires were generated on the platform also employed for the approximately 700 repertoires of the first cohort. Along with the roughly 710-subject first cohort, a separate validation cohort of roughly 110 different subjects was used. To predict cytomegalovirus infection status, the study combined high-throughput TCR immunosequencing, statistical association of individual TCRs with disease status, and machine learning. The study aimed to test whether signatures of past pathogen exposure could be identified by cataloging public T cell receptors. Broad study findings and their caveats: A later analysis found that TCRs clustered in the first cohort also tended to co-occur in the roughly 120 validation repertoires, with approximately 94% of cluster scores above 0. The classifier was reported to diagnose cytomegalovirus status with high specificity and sensitivity in both the original and validation cohorts. The study gave a list of 150 to 200 TCR beta chains associated with cytomegalovirus. All 110 or so repertoires were used to score co-occurrence in the validation cohort in a later analysis, because that analysis had no HLA typing for the cohort. Three of the identified cytomegalovirus-associated TCR beta chains were confirmed in vitro to be specific for cytomegalovirus antigens. Most TCR sequences were observed very rarely across donors, whereas some public TCRs were present in many individuals. The authors suggested that the approach could potentially be generalized to other disease states and immunological phenotypes.

The donors were included in the validation cohort of approximately 130 subjects, a group kept apart from the roughly 700-subject first cohort. To note about this clone: Its antigen is still unknown. No base quality information exists; no much larger clone differs at one position.

Library prep was done by the immunoSEQ multiplex PCR assay. In the source study's methods: A statistical classification framework was built to diagnose cytomegalovirus status from the catalog of TCR beta chain sequences. In its TCRdb copy, this immuneACCESS table keeps in-frame sequences only and misses some clones. Where compared with another copy, unresolved V genes explain less than half of these, and the others have no known cause. The DNA was the basis for D and trimming; V, J and clone size are from that table. The sample yields some 140,000 clones; approximately 84% were counted once. 30% of the sample lies in the top ten. V is pared back by 2 bases and J by 1 base, with 9 bases lying between the germline termini. The CDR3 has 15 amino acids, counting the end cysteine and phenylalanine. Just CDR3 DNA is preserved here, 45 bases in frame from base 1. Based on the germline V gene, the CDR1 and CDR2 sequences are MNHEY and SVGAGI.

The chain is encoded by TRBV6-5 joined to TRBJ2-1, and TRBD2 may be the D gene, going by 6 matching bases. What was sequenced was PBMCs. The TCR comes from a man aged 30-40 years in good health and CMV-seropositive. CDR3 loop: CASSYAAGSYNEQFF. The DNA reads TGTGCCAGCAGTTACGCGGCGGGATCCTACAATGAGCAGTTCTTC.